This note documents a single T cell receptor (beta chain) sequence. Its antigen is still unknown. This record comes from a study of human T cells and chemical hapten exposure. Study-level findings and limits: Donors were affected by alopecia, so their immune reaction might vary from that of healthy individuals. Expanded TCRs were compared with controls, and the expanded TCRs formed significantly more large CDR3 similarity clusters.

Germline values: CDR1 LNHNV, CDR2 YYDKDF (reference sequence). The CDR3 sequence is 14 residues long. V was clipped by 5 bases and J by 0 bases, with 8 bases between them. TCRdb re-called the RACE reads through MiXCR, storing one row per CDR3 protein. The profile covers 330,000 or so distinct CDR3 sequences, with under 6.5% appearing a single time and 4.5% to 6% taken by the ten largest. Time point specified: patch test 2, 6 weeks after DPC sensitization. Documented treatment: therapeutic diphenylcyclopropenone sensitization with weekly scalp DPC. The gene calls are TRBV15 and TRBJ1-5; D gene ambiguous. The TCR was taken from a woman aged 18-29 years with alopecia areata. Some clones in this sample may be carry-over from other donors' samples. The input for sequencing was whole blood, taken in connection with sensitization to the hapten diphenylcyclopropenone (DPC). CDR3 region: CATSAGNSNQPQHF. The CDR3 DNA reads TGTGCCACCAGCGCGGGGAATAGCAATCAGCCCCAGCATTTT. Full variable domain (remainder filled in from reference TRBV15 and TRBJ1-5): DAMVIQNPRYQVTQFGKPVTLSCSQTLNHNVMYWYQQKSSQAPKLLFHYYDKDFNNEADTPDNFQSRRPNTSFCFLDIRSPGLGDTAMYLCATSAGNSNQPQHFGDGTRLSIL.